The 27 T cell receptor beta chains below come from one sample, sequenced in a study of identical twins. TCRdb processed the 5' RACE reads anew with MiXCR; each CDR3 protein has one entry. The repertoire consists of roughly 250,000 distinct CDR3 sequences, with 7.5% occurring once and the leading ten covering about 5.8%. Separately, the same data were catalogued under a study of yellow fever vaccine responses in identical twins.

The specimen was CD8+ T cells sorted from blood. Receptors originate from a woman between 18 and 29 years old in good health.

This clonotype was detected only a few times. This chain connects TRBV15 to TRBJ1-4, with D possibly being TRBD1 (5 bases). The germline gives CDR1 LNHNV, CDR2 YYDKDF (reference sequence). V lost 0 bases and J 5 bases, leaving 13 bases between the germline ends. The CDR3 runs 16 residues. The CDR3 reads CATSRDRRGGNEKLFF. The CDR3 DNA is TGTGCCACCAGCAGAGATCGGAGGGGCGGAAATGAAAAACTGTTTTTT. The whole variable domain, remainder taken from reference TRBV15 and TRBJ1-4, is DAMVIQNPRYQVTQFGKPVTLSCSQTLNHNVMYWYQQKSSQAPKLLFHYYDKDFNNEADTPDNFQSRRPNTSFCFLDIRSPGLGDTAMYLCATSRDRRGGNEKLFFGSGTQLSVL.

Only a few counts were recorded for this clonotype. The rearrangement uses TRBV7-9 and TRBJ2-1, with TRBD2 identical over 11 bases. The V segment lost 5 bases and the J segment 6 bases; nucleotides outside the gene matches: 6. Germline V gene data show CDR1 as SEHNR and CDR2 as FQNEAQ (reference sequence). This CDR3 comprises 15 residues. CDR3 nucleotide sequence: TGTGCCAGCAGCCTCATTCTAGCGGGAGGCAATGAGCAGTTCTTC. This gives the protein CASSLILAGGNEQFF.

This clonotype was seen repeatedly, ten times or more. The V gene is TRBV10-3, the J gene TRBJ2-1; D is undetermined. V lost 0 bases, J lost 6 bases, and 3 bases lay in between. Germline V CDR1 and CDR2: ENHRY, SYGVKD. This CDR3 region has 12 residues. The CDR3 loop is CAISESFNEQFF. The CDR3 DNA reads TGTGCCATCAGTGAGTCGTTCAATGAGCAGTTCTTC.

The chain joins TRBV10-3 to TRBJ1-4; D unclear. Deletions cut 9 bases from V and 0 bases from J, with 20 bases between. The germline gives CDR1 ENHRY, CDR2 SYGVKD. CDR3 length: 17 residues. CDR3 sequence reads: CAIGGGAVSATNEKLFF. The DNA of the CDR3 is TGTGCCATAGGAGGCGGTGCCGTCTCTGCAACTAATGAAAAACTGTTTTTT.

This clonotype was counted ten times or more. The rearrangement links TRBV7-6 to TRBJ2-6; 7 bases are shared with TRBD2. Germline V gene data show CDR1 as SGHVS and CDR2 as FNYEAQ. V was pared by 0 bases and J by 0 bases, with 2 bases of the junction left unmatched. The CDR3 is 17 residues long. The CDR3 sequence is CASSLAGEGSGANVLTF. The CDR3 bases are TGTGCCAGCAGCTTAGCAGGGGAGGGCTCTGGGGCCAACGTCCTGACTTTC.

The genes are TRBV7-8 and TRBJ2-5, with D possibly matching TRBD2 (5 bases). The CDR3 sequence is 16 residues long. Germline V gene sequence: CDR1 SGHVS, CDR2 FQNEAQ. V was trimmed by 5 bases and J by 2 bases, leaving 18 bases between them. DNA of the CDR3: TGTGCCAGCAGCCCTACTTTTACCGGGAAACAAGAGACCCAGTACTTC. It codes for CASSPTFTGKQETQYF.

This clonotype was seen at least ten times. The J gene is TRBJ2-1, the V gene TRBV6-1; 8 nucleotides agree with TRBD2. Germline trimming cut 2 bases from V and 0 bases from J; bases unmatched to any gene: 0. CDR1 is MNHNS and CDR2 is SASEGT in the germline V gene. The CDR3 covers 15 residues. The CDR3 bases are TGTGCCAGCAGTGAACTAGCGGGCTCCTACAATGAGCAGTTCTTC. This codes for CASSELAGSYNEQFF.

This clonotype was counted many times. V and J are TRBV7-6 and TRBJ2-6; D is uncertain. The CDR3 length is 16 residues. V was shortened by 3 bases and J by 4 bases, with 13 bases between the two germline ends. The germline V gene has CDR1 SGHVS and CDR2 FNYEAQ. The CDR3 region is CASSFFDGKGANVLTF. CDR3 bases: TGTGCCAGCAGCTTTTTTGATGGCAAGGGGGCCAACGTCCTGACTTTC.

The chain has TRBV4-2 and TRBJ2-1, with D possibly matching TRBD2 (5 bases). Germline-derived CDR1 and CDR2 are LGHNA and YNFKEQ. There are 11 residues in the CDR3. With 5 bases removed from V and 10 bases from J, the gap between germline ends came to 9 bases. The CDR3 DNA reads TGTGCCAGCAGCGAGCCTAGCGAGCAGTTCTTC. It is translated as CASSEPSEQFF.

This clonotype was counted many times. CDR3 DNA sequence: TGTGCCAGCAGCCTGTGGGACAGGGCGTCCTACAATGAGCAGTTCTTC. Amino acid sequence: CASSLWDRASYNEQFF. The chain links TRBV7-9 to TRBJ2-1, with 9 bases identical to TRBD1. Trimming at V came to 5 bases and at J to 1 base, leaving 6 bases not matched to a gene. CDR3 length: 16 amino acids. Germline-derived CDR1 and CDR2 are SEHNR and FQNEAQ (reference sequence).

This clonotype was detected a few times. This rearrangement joins TRBV14 to TRBJ2-7, with D perhaps matching TRBD1 (5 bases). Germline V gives CDR1 SGHDN, CDR2 FVKESK. The germline V and J ends were trimmed by 1 base and 2 bases, with 9 bases remaining between them. There are 14 residues in the CDR3. The CDR3 spells CASSQAGRAYEQYF. DNA for the CDR3: TGTGCCAGCAGCCAAGCGGGCAGGGCCTACGAGCAGTACTTC.

This clonotype was seen many times. The chain couples TRBV27 to TRBJ2-3; 7 positions agree with TRBD1. Per germline, CDR1 MNHEY and CDR2 SMNVEV (reference sequence). With 5 bases clipped from V and 6 bases from J, the junction kept 14 bases outside the gene matches. CDR3 length: 16 amino acids. CDR3 in amino acids: CASSKGGLGGFDTQYF. For the CDR3, the DNA is TGTGCCAGCAGTAAAGGGGGCCTAGGGGGCTTTGATACGCAGTATTTT.

This clonotype came up many times. V is TRBV4-1 and J is TRBJ1-5; the D is unclear. In germline, CDR1 is MGHRA, CDR2 YSYEKL. V was trimmed by 0 bases and J by 3 bases, leaving 9 bases between them. The CDR3 totals 15 residues. The CDR3 region has the DNA TGCGCCAGCAGCCAAGATGGGCCGTACAATCAGCCCCAGCATTTT. It yields the protein CASSQDGPYNQPQHF.

The rearrangement joins TRBV20-1 to TRBJ2-2; 9 bases are shared with TRBD2. The V gene end was trimmed by 3 bases and the J gene end by 10 bases; junction bases not matched to a gene: 15. Germline lookup yields CDR1 DFQATT and CDR2 SNEGSKA (reference sequence). The CDR3 runs to 16 residues. The CDR3 spells CSASPVWRGGGEELFF. In DNA, the CDR3 is TGCAGTGCTAGTCCTGTGTGGCGGGGGGGCGGTGAGGAGCTGTTTTTT.

The V and J genes are TRBV24-1 and TRBJ2-5, with 10 bases aligning to TRBD1. Germline V gene lookup returns CDR1 KGHDR and CDR2 SFDVKD. CDR3 size: 15 residues. With 3 bases clipped from V and 5 bases from J, the junction kept 5 bases outside the gene matches. This CDR3 reads CATSDRDRGLETQYF. In DNA form, the CDR3 reads TGTGCCACCAGTGATCGGGACAGGGGTTTGGAGACCCAGTACTTC.

Ten or more counts support this clonotype. The chain uses TRBV6-1 and TRBJ2-1; 9 bases map to TRBD1. Per the germline V gene, CDR1 is MNHNS and CDR2 is SASEGT. V was pared by 6 bases and J by 0 bases, with 6 bases of the junction left unmatched. This CDR3 is 16 amino acids long. CDR3 sequence: CASSRQGQGSYNEQFF. CDR3 in DNA: TGTGCCAGCAGCCGACAGGGACAGGGCTCCTACAATGAGCAGTTCTTC.

This clonotype has a handful of counts. This sequence joins TRBV27 and TRBJ2-3, with D unresolved. Germline CDR1 reads MNHEY; CDR2 reads SMNVEV (reference sequence). V lost 6 bases to trimming and J lost 0 bases, with 16 bases between them. The CDR3 has 16 amino acids. DNA for the CDR3: TGTGCCAGCAGCCAAACTGTCTCCCCTAGCACAGATACGCAGTATTTT. This codes for CASSQTVSPSTDTQYF.

This chain uses TRBV9 with TRBJ2-7; D is undetermined. Trimming pared 3 bases from V and 5 bases from J, leaving 15 bases between. Germline assignment: CDR1 SGDLS and CDR2 YYNGEE. This CDR3 is 14 amino acids long. This CDR3 reads CASSARSTRDEQYF. CDR3 nucleotides: TGTGCCAGCAGCGCCCGGTCCACAAGAGACGAGCAGTACTTC.

This clonotype was recorded a few times. This chain links TRBV3-1 with TRBJ2-7; 8 bases are a match to TRBD2. CDR3 length: 16 amino acids. The germline gives CDR1 LGHDT, CDR2 YNNKEL (reference sequence). V dropped 0 bases and J dropped 5; count of bases not matched to a gene: 9. The CDR3: CASSQDPSGGPDEQYF. The DNA of the CDR3 is TGTGCCAGCAGCCAAGATCCCTCGGGAGGGCCCGACGAGCAGTACTTC.

In this sample, this clonotype turned up a few times. J is TRBJ2-1 and V is TRBV20-1; TRBD1 might be the D (6 bases). The CDR3 has 11 residues. Per germline, CDR1 DFQATT and CDR2 SNEGSKA (reference sequence). The V and J ends lost 7 bases and 7 bases respectively, with 11 bases between them. The chain's CDR3 is CSGLRGNEQFF. CDR3 nucleotide sequence: TGCAGTGGGTTGAGGGGGAATGAGCAGTTCTTC.

In its sample, this clonotype was seen a few times. The chain recombines TRBV6-4 with TRBJ2-3; TRBD1 or TRBD2 may be the D gene (6 bases each). Germline CDR1 MRHNA, CDR2 SNTAGT. Between the trimmed V and J ends, which lost 3 bases and 4 bases, there was a span of 14 bases. The CDR3 is made up of 15 amino acids. The DNA for the CDR3 is TGTGCCAGCAGTGAGGGGCCAGGGGAGGCAGATACGCAGTATTTT. Protein product: CASSEGPGEADTQYF.

This sequence joins TRBV11-3 and TRBJ2-1; D is ambiguous. Germline V gene data show CDR1 as SGHNT and CDR2 as YENEEA. Between the trimmed V and J ends, which lost 4 bases and 0 bases, there was a span of 10 bases. CDR3 length: 15 amino acids. CDR3 in amino acids: CASSSYGSSYNEQFF. CDR3 DNA: TGTGCCAGCAGCTCCTACGGCAGCTCCTACAATGAGCAGTTCTTC.

The J gene is TRBJ2-7, the V gene TRBV3-1, with TRBD2 matching over 11 bases. Germline lookup yields CDR1 LGHDT and CDR2 YNNKEL (reference sequence). The CDR3 covers 16 residues. V dropped 1 base and J dropped 4; count of bases not matched to a gene: 6. The CDR3 DNA follows: TGTGCCAGCAGCCAAGGGGGTAGCGGGAGGGCTTACGAGCAGTACTTC. Protein sequence: CASSQGGSGRAYEQYF.

The gene calls are TRBV12-3 or TRBV12-4 and TRBJ2-1; 9 bases agree with TRBD1. This CDR3 has 15 amino acids. V lost 3 bases, J lost 6 bases, and 6 bases stayed unmatched. Here the CDR3 reads CASSFPGQGINEQFF. The CDR3 DNA reads as TGTGCCAGCAGTTTCCCGGGACAGGGTATCAATGAGCAGTTCTTC.

This clonotype was picked up many times. This rearrangement joins TRBV7-9 to TRBJ2-1; D is undetermined. Germline CDR1 SEHNR, CDR2 FQNEAQ (reference sequence). The CDR3 sequence is 12 residues long. V shed 5 bases and J shed 3 bases, with 5 bases lying between them. CDR3 protein: CASSANYNEQFF. The CDR3 DNA reads as TGTGCCAGCAGCGCCAACTACAATGAGCAGTTCTTC.

This clonotype was seen repeatedly, ten times or more. The chain links TRBV12-3 or TRBV12-4 to TRBJ1-4; D unresolved. The CDR3 consists of 12 residues. The V end lost 3 bases, the J end lost 8 bases, and 7 bases lay between the germline ends. CDR3 bases: TGTGCCAGCAGTTTGGGTACAGAAAAACTGTTTTTT. It specifies CASSLGTEKLFF.

This clonotype was seen many times. This chain joins TRBV29-1 and TRBJ2-7; 10 bases fit TRBD1. This CDR3 has 14 amino acids. After removal of 6 bases from V and 3 bases from J, the junction contained 8 bases not matched to a gene. The germline V gene has CDR1 SQVTM and CDR2 ANQGSEA. The CDR3 DNA reads TGCAGCGTGGGTCGGGACAGGGGCTACTACGAGCAGTACTTC. It translates to CSVGRDRGYYEQYF.